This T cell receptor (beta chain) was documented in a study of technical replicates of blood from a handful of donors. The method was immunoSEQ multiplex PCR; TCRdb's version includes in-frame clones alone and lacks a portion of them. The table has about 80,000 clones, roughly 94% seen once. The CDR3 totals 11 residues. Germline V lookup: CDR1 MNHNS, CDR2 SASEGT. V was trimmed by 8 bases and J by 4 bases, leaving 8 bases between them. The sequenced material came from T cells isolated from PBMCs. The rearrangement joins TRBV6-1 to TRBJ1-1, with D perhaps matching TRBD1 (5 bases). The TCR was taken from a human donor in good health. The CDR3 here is CASGDFTEAFF. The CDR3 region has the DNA TGTGCCAGCGGGGACTTCACTGAAGCTTTCTTT.